A selection of T cell receptor beta chains follows, all from one sample in a study of blood T cells in healthy people across ages. Using its own MiXCR run on the 5' RACE reads, TCRdb lists one record per CDR3 protein. The table has 600,000 to 800,000 distinct CDR3 sequences, more than 20% seen once; the top ten hold approximately 3.6%. The specimen was blood. The receptors were sampled from a man between 65 and 85 years old in good health. Each CDR3 is given with its conserved first and last residue. A D gene is named only where the DNA matches it firmly. Clone size is given for some rows only: seen once, a few or many times, or a class if the clone is expanded.

v_gene	abundance	d_gene	j_gene	CDR3nt	CDR3aa
TRBV10-3	few	TRBD1	TRBJ1-4	TGTGCCATCAGTACAGGGGGCGGTGAAAAACTGCTTTTT	CAISTGGGEKLLF
TRBV10-3	few	-	TRBJ2-1	TGTGCCATCAGTAGCGGCTCAATCTACAATGAGCAGTTCTTC	CAISSGSIYNEQFF
TRBV7-9	few	TRBD1	TRBJ2-4	TGTGCCAGCAGCCCAGGGACAGGGGGCAGGAACATTCAGTACTTC	CASSPGTGGRNIQYF
TRBV9	-	TRBD2	TRBJ2-7	TGTGCCAGCAGCGCAACCGGGACTAATCGGGTCCTAGACTTC	CASSATGTNRVLDF
TRBV6-1	few	-	TRBJ2-2	TGTGCCAGCAGCCTAATAATCGAGACCGGGGAGCTGTTTTTT	CASSLIIETGELFF
TRBV9	-	-	TRBJ2-5	TGTGCCAGCAGCGTAATGGAGGGGCGGCAAGAGACCCAGTACTTC	CASSVMEGRQETQYF
TRBV24-1	-	TRBD1	TRBJ1-4	TGTGCCACCAGTGATTCGGGGACAGGTAATGAAAAACTGTTTTTT	CATSDSGTGNEKLFF
TRBV2	few	-	TRBJ2-2	TGTGCCAGCAGTGGAGACAGCTACACCGGGGAGCTGTTTTTT	CASSGDSYTGELFF
TRBV5-4	-	-	TRBJ1-6	TGTGCCAGCAGCGCCATCGGGAGAGATTCACCCCTCCACTTT	CASSAIGRDSPLHF
TRBV28	few	TRBD2	TRBJ2-3	TGTGCCAGCAGGAAACTAGCGGGAGGGTTCTCTAGCACAGATACGCAGTATTTT	CASRKLAGGFSSTDTQYF
TRBV5-1	-	TRBD2	TRBJ2-5	TGCGCCAGCAGCTTGACTAGCGGGGAAGGGACCCAGTACTTC	CASSLTSGEGTQYF
TRBV11-2	-	-	TRBJ1-5	TGTGCCAGCAGCCAAACCGGGATTTACCTTACAGATACGCAGCATTTT	CASSQTGIYLTDTQHF
TRBV6-6	once	-	TRBJ2-2	TGTACCAGCAGTCCCACAGGGACGAACACCGGGGAGCTGTTTTTT	CTSSPTGTNTGELFF
TRBV3-1	few	-	TRBJ2-7	TGTGCCAGCGGTTTCAATAGGGGGAACGAGCAGTACTTC	CASGFNRGNEQYF
TRBV28	-	TRBD2	TRBJ2-7	TGTGCCAGCAGTCTAGCGGAGGGCTACGAGCAGTACTTC	CASSLAEGYEQYF
TRBV20-1	many	-	TRBJ1-1	TGCAGTGCTAGAGTGGGGGCTTCGGGCACTGAAGCTTTCTTT	CSARVGASGTEAFF
TRBV5-6	-	-	TRBJ2-2	TGTGCCAGCAGCCCTAGCGCCGGGTCCGGGGAGCTGTTTTTT	CASSPSAGSGELFF
TRBV24-1	-	TRBD1	TRBJ2-5	TGTGCCACCAGTGATGCAGGGGGTTTCTTAGAGACCCAGTACTTC	CATSDAGGFLETQYF
TRBV24-1	-	-	TRBJ2-7	TGTGCCACCGGCGACATTTACGAGCAGTACTTC	CATGDIYEQYF
TRBV5-1	-	TRBD2	TRBJ2-1	TGCGCCAGCTCCCCTAGCGGATCCTACGAGCAGTGCTTC	CASSPSGSYEQCF
TRBV7-9	few	-	TRBJ2-3	TGTGCCAGCAGCCTACGCCCAGGGAGCACAGATACGCAGTATTTT	CASSLRPGSTDTQYF
TRBV5-5	-	-	TRBJ1-3	TGTGCCAGCAGCTGGGGACGGGGTGCCTCTGGAAACACCATATATTTT	CASSWGRGASGNTIYF